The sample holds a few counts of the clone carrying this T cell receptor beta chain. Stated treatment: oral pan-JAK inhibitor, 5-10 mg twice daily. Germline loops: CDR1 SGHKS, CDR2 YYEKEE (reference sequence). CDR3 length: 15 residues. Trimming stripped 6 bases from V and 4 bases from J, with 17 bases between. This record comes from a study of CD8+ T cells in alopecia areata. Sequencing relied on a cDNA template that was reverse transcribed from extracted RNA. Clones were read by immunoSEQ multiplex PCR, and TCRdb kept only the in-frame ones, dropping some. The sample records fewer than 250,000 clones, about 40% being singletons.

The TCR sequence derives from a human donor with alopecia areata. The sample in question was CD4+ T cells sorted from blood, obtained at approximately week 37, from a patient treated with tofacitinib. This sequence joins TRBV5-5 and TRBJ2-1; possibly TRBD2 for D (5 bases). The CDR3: CASILVGRTYNEQFF. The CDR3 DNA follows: TGTGCCAGCATCCTTGTGGGCAGGACTTACAATGAGCAGTTCTTC.